The 10 T cell receptor beta chains listed next were all sequenced from one sample in a study of OX40 agonist ivuxolimab in advanced cancers. TCRdb's copy holds only in-frame clones and misses some; the assay was immunoSEQ multiplex PCR. Here the sample spans about 45,000 clones, roughly 90% being singletons. The material sequenced was CD4+ or CD8+ T cells sorted from blood, taken in a trial of the OX40 agonist ivuxolimab. Receptor source: an adult with an advanced solid tumor such as melanoma, head and neck, liver or kidney cancer.

The V gene is TRBV5-1, the J gene TRBJ2-7, with D tentatively TRBD1 (5 bases). Germline CDR1 reads SGHRS; CDR2 reads YFSETQ. V lost 5 bases and J lost 1, with 13 bases in between. The CDR3 runs 14 residues. The DNA for the CDR3 is TGCGCCAGCAGACAATACGACAGTTCCTACGAGCAGTACTTC. Its translation: CASRQYDSSYEQYF.

The chain employs TRBV7-8 and TRBJ1-3; D remains ambiguous. Per the germline V gene, CDR1 is SGHVS and CDR2 is FQNEAQ. The V gene lost 5 bases and the J gene lost 4 bases, with 9 bases spanning the gap. The CDR3 sequence is 13 residues long. CDR3 residues: CASSRGDGNTIYF. CDR3 sequence (DNA): TGTGCCAGCAGCCGGGGTGACGGAAACACCATATATTTT.

V is TRBV27 and J is TRBJ2-7; D might be TRBD2 (5 bases). The CDR3 is 13 residues long. Germline values: CDR1 MNHEY, CDR2 SMNVEV (reference sequence). The V and J ends lost 5 bases and 3 bases respectively, with 11 bases between them. CDR3 DNA: TGTGCCAGCAGTCTAGGACTGAACTACGAGCAGTACTTC. Encoded protein: CASSLGLNYEQYF.

The V call is TRBV11-2, the J call TRBJ2-2, with D possibly called TRBD1 or TRBD2 (5 bases each). V was trimmed by 0 bases and J by 1 base, leaving 15 bases between them. Germline V lookup: CDR1 SGHAT, CDR2 FQNNGV. CDR3 length equals 18 residues. CDR3 nucleotide sequence: TGTGCCAGCAGCTTAGATCCCGGGGACGGCTTGAACACCGGGGAGCTGTTTTTT. Translating it yields CASSLDPGDGLNTGELFF.

This sequence joins TRBV30 and TRBJ2-7; the match to TRBD2 covers 14 bases. Germline assignment: CDR1 GTSNPN and CDR2 SVGIG (reference sequence). The CDR3 is made up of 16 amino acids. Trimming took 2 bases from V and 5 from J; bases not matched to a gene: 8. The CDR3 DNA reads TGTGCCTGGAGTCCAGGACAGGGACTAGCGGGAGACGAGCAGTACTTC. The encoded protein is CAWSPGQGLAGDEQYF.

V gene TRBV19 combines with J gene TRBJ1-5; D is undetermined. The CDR3 has 14 residues. V was clipped by 2 bases and J by 3 bases, with 8 bases between them. Germline V gene sequence: CDR1 LNHDA, CDR2 SQIVND (reference sequence). The CDR3: CASSIRVVNQPQHF. CDR3 in DNA: TGTGCCAGTAGTATACGAGTTGTCAATCAGCCCCAGCATTTT.

This clone was observed once. The gene calls are TRBV12-2 and TRBJ2-6; the table's D call TRBD1 went unverified against the DNA. TRBV12-2 is labeled a pseudogene. The CDR3 has 18 amino acids. The CDR3 sequence is CASREDRPAYSGANVLTF. In nucleotides, the CDR3 is TGTGCAAGTCGCGAAGACAGACCGGCTTATTCTGGGGCCAACGTCCTGACTTTC.

V gene TRBV10-3 combines with J gene TRBJ1-1; tentative D call: TRBD1 (5 bases). Germline CDR1 and CDR2: ENHRY and SYGVKD. This CDR3 has 16 amino acids. V was pared by 2 bases and J by 1 base, with 14 bases between. CDR3 sequence (DNA): TGTGCCATCAGTGAGCCCCTCCCGGGGGAGAACACTGAAGCTTTCTTT. Encoded protein: CAISEPLPGENTEAFF.

V is TRBV28 and J is TRBJ2-3; D call uncertain. The CDR3 extends over 13 amino acids. V was trimmed by 3 bases and J by 0 bases, leaving 4 bases between them. CDR1 and CDR2 (germline): MDHEN, SYDVKM. CDR3 bases: TGTGCCAGCAGTTTCCGTAGCACAGATACGCAGTATTTT. This translates into CASSFRSTDTQYF.

The gene calls are TRBV9 and TRBJ2-1, with TRBD2 matching over 9 bases. The CDR3 is made up of 18 amino acids. Trimming removed 0 bases from V and 0 bases from J; junction bases left unmatched: 7. CDR1 and CDR2 from the germline V gene are SGDLS and YYNGEE. The CDR3 DNA sequence: TGTGCCAGCAGCGTAGATTTTGGTAGCGGGAGCTCCTACAATGAGCAGTTCTTC. Translated, it gives CASSVDFGSGSSYNEQFF.